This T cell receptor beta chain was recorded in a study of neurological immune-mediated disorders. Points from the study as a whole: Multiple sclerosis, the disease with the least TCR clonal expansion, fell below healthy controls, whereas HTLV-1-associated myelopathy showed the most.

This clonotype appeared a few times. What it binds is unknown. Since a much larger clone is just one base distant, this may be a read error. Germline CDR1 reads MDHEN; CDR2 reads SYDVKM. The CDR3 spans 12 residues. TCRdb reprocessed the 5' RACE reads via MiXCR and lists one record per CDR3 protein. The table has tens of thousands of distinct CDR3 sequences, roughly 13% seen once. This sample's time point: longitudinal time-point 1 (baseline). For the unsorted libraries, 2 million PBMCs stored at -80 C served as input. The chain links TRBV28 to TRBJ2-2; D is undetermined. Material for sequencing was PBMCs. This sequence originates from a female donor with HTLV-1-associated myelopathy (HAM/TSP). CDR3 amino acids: CASYSGTRELFF. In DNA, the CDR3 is TGTGCCAGTTACTCTGGCACCAGGGAGCTGTTTTTT.